Detailed here is one T cell receptor beta chain. Its target is not known. The sample belongs to a study of shared clonotypes between healthy human individuals. Study findings and constraints: Among donors, clonotype sharing was expected to be affected by sequencing depth.

J was trimmed by 9 bases and V by 0 bases; bases with no gene match: 10. CDR1 and CDR2 from the germline V gene are KGHSH and LQKENI. There are 17 residues in the CDR3. TCRdb's copy holds only in-frame clones and misses some; the assay was immunoSEQ multiplex PCR. The sample has about 600,000 clones; about 97% are singletons. The V gene is TRBV18, the J gene TRBJ2-5; 13 nucleotides match TRBD2. The source of this sequence is a woman in her 30s in good health. Sequencing used naive CD4+ T cells sorted from blood. Subset indicated: CD45RA+ positively selected. The CDR3 DNA sequence: TGTGCCAGCTCACCACCCGGGACTAGCGGGGTTGGGAGTCCCCAGTACTTC. The encoded protein is CASSPPGTSGVGSPQYF.